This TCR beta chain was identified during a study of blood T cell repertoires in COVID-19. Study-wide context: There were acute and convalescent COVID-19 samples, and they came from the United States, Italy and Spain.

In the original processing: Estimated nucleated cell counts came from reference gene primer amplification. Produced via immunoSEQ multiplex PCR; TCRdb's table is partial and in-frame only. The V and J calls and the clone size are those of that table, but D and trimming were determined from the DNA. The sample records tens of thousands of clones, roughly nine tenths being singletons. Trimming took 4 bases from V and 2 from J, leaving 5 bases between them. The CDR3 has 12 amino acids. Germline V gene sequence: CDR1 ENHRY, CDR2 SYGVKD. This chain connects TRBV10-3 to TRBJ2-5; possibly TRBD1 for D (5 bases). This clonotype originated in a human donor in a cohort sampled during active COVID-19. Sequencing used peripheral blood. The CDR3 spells CAISGQQETQYF. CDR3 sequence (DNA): TGTGCCATCAGTGGACAGCAAGAGACCCAGTACTTC.